The source of this T cell receptor beta chain is a study of cytomegalovirus exposure and HLA in healthy donors. Overall study context: An early data release held approximately 80 million unique TCRs from HLA-typed donors. Most donors, 70% to 85% of over 300 genotyped, fell in the Caucasian-associated ancestry cluster. Findings and limits, study-wide: An observed cluster of highly shared sequence variants was recorded as a likely sequencing artifact. Both high specificity and high sensitivity reportedly marked the classifier's diagnosis of cytomegalovirus status.

PCR was performed using 60 Vbeta and 13 Jbeta primers. Clones were sequenced by immunoSEQ multiplex PCR, and TCRdb holds only the in-frame ones, with some missing. The data show 150,000 to 200,000 clones, roughly four fifths seen once. As regards this clone: The antigen is not known.

The specimen was PBMCs. This TCR derives from a man aged 35-49 years in good health and CMV-seronegative.

This CDR3 is CATSRHLGLAGDVEQFF. Here the CDR3 DNA reads TGTGCCACCAGCAGGCACCTGGGACTAGCGGGAGATGTTGAGCAGTTCTTC. The chain couples TRBV15 to TRBJ2-1; 14 bases agree with TRBD2. Trimming at V came to 3 bases and at J to 9 bases, leaving 10 bases not matched to a gene. The CDR3 totals 17 residues. The germline gives CDR1 LNHNV, CDR2 YYDKDF (reference sequence).